A selection of T cell receptor beta chains follows, all from one sample in a study of response to subunit inactivated influenza vaccine. From the RT-PCR reads, TCRdb called clonotypes with MiXCR, one entry per CDR3 protein. The table lists about 170,000 distinct CDR3 sequences, about 12% of them singletons, with around 32% in the top ten. These data were also filed under a second study, of T cells expressing NK-cell markers.

Sequencing used CD8+ T cells sorted from PBMCs, obtained about 12 days after vaccination. The receptor set was obtained from a man aged 50-60 years who received an inactivated influenza vaccine. Each CDR3 is given with its conserved first and last residue.

TRBJ2-3 TRBV9 CASSRRDTQYF
TRBJ2-2 TRBV7-7 CASSQRGTGELFF
TRBJ2-2 TRBV9 CASSVSTGELFF
TRBJ1-2 TRBV6-6 CASTVTGGDGYTF
TRBJ1-1 TRBV19 CASSIDPLLEEAFF
TRBJ2-1 TRBV4-2 CASSPSGGSGTEQFF
TRBJ2-7 TRBV9 CASSAQGAGEQYF
TRBJ2-2 TRBV29-1 CSVAAPNTGELFF
TRBJ2-7 TRBV6-5 CASSYSTLNEQYF
TRBJ2-1 TRBV12-3/TRBV12-4 CASSPGMNEQFF
TRBJ2-3 TRBV28 CASRLTGSTDTQYF
TRBJ2-7 TRBV12-3/TRBV12-4 CASSLARPYEQYF
TRBJ1-1 TRBV6-2/TRBV6-3 CASSYYLSTEAFF
TRBJ2-1 TRBV6-2/TRBV6-3 CASSWAYNEQFF
TRBJ1-4 TRBV5-6 CASSLGRDQIF
TRBJ2-1 TRBV7-9 CASSLAGHKLF
TRBJ2-2 TRBV15 CATSSRPLNTGELFF
TRBJ1-4 TRBV30 CAWSEHGVEEKLFF
TRBJ1-2 TRBV7-9 CASSAGNNYGYTF
TRBJ2-6 TRBV7-6 CASSPLRDRVISGANVLTF
TRBJ2-7 TRBV11-1 CASSNTKLGTGTAYEQYF
TRBJ1-1 TRBV12-3/TRBV12-4 CASSFGGSEAFF
TRBJ1-1 TRBV5-6 CASSFPGLNTEAFF
TRBJ2-4 TRBV12-3/TRBV12-4 CASSFRDAKNIQYF
TRBJ2-5 TRBV6-5 CASSYSSAGGQETQYF
TRBJ2-1 TRBV18 CASSPGLAGASSYNEQFF
TRBJ2-7 TRBV27 CASSRGREFSYEQYF
TRBJ2-1 TRBV5-1 CASSRTSGDNEQFF
TRBJ2-7 TRBV4-3 CASSQGSGGTYEQYF
TRBJ2-7 TRBV29-1 CSAEEGYSYEQYF
TRBJ2-2 TRBV5-1 CASSLSRTGVSGELFF
TRBJ1-1 TRBV5-1 CASSLVATNTEAFF
TRBJ1-4 TRBV6-1 CASSEGPVEKLFF
TRBJ2-7 TRBV20-1 CSALPKGVTFYEQYF
TRBJ2-7 TRBV4-2 CASSQAAREQYF
TRBJ1-2 TRBV2 CASKRQGTNYGYTF
TRBJ2-7 TRBV28 CASTTQTAPKREQYF
TRBJ1-4 TRBV5-1 CASSLDPLYEKLFF
TRBJ2-7 TRBV6-5 CASSYSLGQVRSEQYF
TRBJ2-7 TRBV12-3/TRBV12-4 CASSLLRGQGGTYEQYF
TRBJ2-2 TRBV25-1 CASSESAGGPRRTGELFF
TRBJ2-1 TRBV29-1 CSVVGENSYNEQFF
TRBJ2-3 TRBV27 CASSLSAGDLTDTQYF
TRBJ2-7 TRBV5-6 CASNLYSASYEQYF
TRBJ2-7 TRBV5-5 CASSLESSYEQYF